This T cell receptor (beta chain) was found in a study of T cell repertoires in cytomegalovirus infection. With respect to this clonotype: The antigen is not known. One end of the junction does not line up with germline, which may come from a read error.

Whole-study findings and limits: The cumulative frequency of public TCR beta families distinguished individuals who carried CMV together with the relevant HLA.

Per germline, CDR1 MNHEY and CDR2 SVGEGT. The length of the CDR3 is 11 residues. TCRdb reprocessed the reads via MiXCR and lists one record per CDR3 protein. The sample records just under 550,000 distinct CDR3 sequences, around a quarter being singletons. This receptor was taken from a human donor in good health (CMV status not recorded). Some clones in this sample may be carry-over from other donors' samples. The chain carries TRBV6-2 or TRBV6-3 and TRBJ2-1; no reliable D call. The material sequenced was PBMCs. The CDR3 coding sequence is TGTGCCAGCAGTTATTACAGTGAGCAGTTCTTC. It specifies CASSYYSEQFF.